The clone carrying this T cell receptor beta chain has at least ten counts. Regions amplified from RNA transcripts were the TCR beta CDR3 regions. HTBI primers drove first-round RT-PCR of the TCR CDR3. TCRdb itself ran the multiplex PCR reads through MiXCR, one entry per CDR3 protein. The table shows roughly 570,000 distinct CDR3 sequences, with 15% to 19% occurring only once. The sample is drawn from a study of T cells in Graves' hyperthyroidism and ophthalmopathy. Germline CDR1 MDHEN, CDR2 SYDVKM. Trimming cost V 2 bases and J 5 bases, with 11 bases left between them. The CDR3 loop spans 14 amino acids.

The source is a woman in her 30s with Graves' hyperthyroidism. The sample consisted of blood. This chain connects TRBV28 to TRBJ2-3, with D uncertain. The CDR3 DNA reads as TGTGCCAGCAGTTTAGTGGAGTTCTTAGATACGCAGTATTTT. It codes for CASSLVEFLDTQYF.